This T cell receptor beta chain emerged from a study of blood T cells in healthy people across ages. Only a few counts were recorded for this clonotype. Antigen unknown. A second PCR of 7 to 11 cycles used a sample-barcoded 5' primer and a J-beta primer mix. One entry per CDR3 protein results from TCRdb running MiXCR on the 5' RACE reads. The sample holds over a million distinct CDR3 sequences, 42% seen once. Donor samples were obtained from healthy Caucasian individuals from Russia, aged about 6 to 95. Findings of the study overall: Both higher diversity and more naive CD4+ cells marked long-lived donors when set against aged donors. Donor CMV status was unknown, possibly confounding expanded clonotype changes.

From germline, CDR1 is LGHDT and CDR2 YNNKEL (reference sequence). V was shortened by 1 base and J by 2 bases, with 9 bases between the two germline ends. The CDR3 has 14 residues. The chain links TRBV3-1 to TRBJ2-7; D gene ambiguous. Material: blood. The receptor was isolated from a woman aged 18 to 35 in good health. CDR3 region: CASSQVGRAYEQYF. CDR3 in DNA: TGTGCCAGCAGCCAAGTGGGCAGAGCCTACGAGCAGTACTTC.